These 6 T cell receptor beta chains originate from one sample sequenced in a study of beta chain features in type 1 diabetes. All of the isolated RNA was reverse transcribed, so expressed TCRB transcripts were sequenced. Here immunoSEQ multiplex PCR was the method, and the copy in TCRdb shows in-frame clones only, minus some. The sample lists hundreds of thousands of clones; around 15% were seen once. Sequencing was performed on naive CD4+ T cells from blood. The receptors originated from a man between 18 and 29 years old in good health.

This clone was found a few times. The CDR3 bases are TGCGCCAGCAGAGCTGGACAGGGGGCCTACGAGCAGTACTTC. Protein: CASRAGQGAYEQYF. V gene TRBV5-1 combines with J gene TRBJ2-5, with TRBD1 matching 10 bases. The end of the DNA fits TRBJ2-7 better, so the J call may be wrong. Germline CDR1 is SGHRS and CDR2 is YFSETQ. The CDR3 spans 14 residues.

The V call is TRBV9, the J call TRBJ2-3, with 14 bases identical to TRBD2. Germline CDR1 is SGDLS and CDR2 is YYNGEE. The CDR3 consists of 18 residues. The trim removed 3 bases at V and 1 base at J, leaving 7 bases unmatched. The CDR3 loop is CASSGRLAGGLGTDTQYF. The CDR3 DNA reads TGTGCCAGCAGCGGACGACTAGCGGGGGGGCTCGGCACAGATACGCAGTATTTT.

The rearrangement links TRBV4-1 to TRBJ2-4; D assignment may be TRBD1 or TRBD2 (7 bases each). This CDR3 has 18 amino acids. Germline V lookup: CDR1 MGHRA, CDR2 YSYEKL. Trimming took 3 bases from V and 0 from J, leaving 18 bases between them. In nucleotides, the CDR3 is TGCGCCAGCAGCCATCCACCAGGGGGGGATAGAGCCAAAAACATTCAGTACTTC. Translated, it gives CASSHPPGGDRAKNIQYF.

This clone has only a few counts. The V and J genes are TRBV6-6 and TRBJ1-5, with TRBD1 matching 7 bases. Germline loops: CDR1 MNHNY, CDR2 SVGAGI (reference sequence). V shed 2 bases, J shed 4 bases, and the junction held 8 bases outside the gene matches. The CDR3 has 16 amino acids. The CDR3 DNA follows: TGTGCCAGCAGTTACACCGGGACAGCCGGGAATCAGCCCCAGCATTTT. This translates into CASSYTGTAGNQPQHF.

The rearrangement joins TRBV9 to TRBJ2-1; D gene unclear. CDR1 and CDR2 from the germline V gene are SGDLS and YYNGEE. V was trimmed by 0 bases and J by 2 bases, leaving 9 bases between them. This CDR3 has 15 amino acids. CDR3 in amino acids: CASSVDSAPYNEQFF. CDR3 bases: TGTGCCAGCAGCGTAGACTCGGCCCCCTACAATGAGCAGTTCTTC.

The chain has TRBV7-9 and TRBJ2-5; D not certain. CDR1 and CDR2 from the germline V gene are SEHNR and FQNEAQ (reference sequence). CDR3 length equals 14 residues. Trimming stripped 7 bases from V and 5 bases from J, with 17 bases between. The CDR3 spells CASTNSKGRETQYF. The CDR3 DNA reads as TGTGCCAGCACAAACTCAAAGGGCCGCGAGACCCAGTACTTC.